There are many counts of the clone carrying this T cell receptor beta chain. Its antigen is still unknown. The V segment lost 8 bases and the J segment 2 bases; nucleotides outside the gene matches: 11. Germline values: CDR1 MNHEY, CDR2 SMNVEV (reference sequence). This CDR3 has 16 amino acids. The data belong to a study of CD8 T cells in ankylosing spondylitis. General study points: Within matched ankylosing spondylitis synovial fluid, disease-linked clones were reportedly significantly enriched.

MiXCR was run by TCRdb on the 5' RACE reads, yielding one entry per CDR3 protein. The sample lists 300,000 to 400,000 distinct CDR3 sequences; 11% were seen once. The receptor was derived from a female donor with ankylosing spondylitis or in good health (not recorded which). The sample comprised blood, either unsorted or a sorted T cell fraction (not recorded which). This chain connects TRBV27 to TRBJ2-3, with 9 bases that match TRBD2. CDR3 region: CASGPGLARYTDTQYF. CDR3 sequence (DNA): TGTGCCAGCGGTCCGGGACTAGCCAGATACACAGATACGCAGTATTTT.